The clone carrying this TCR beta chain was seen only a few times. Its antigen is not identified. This specimen belongs to a study of cytomegalovirus exposure and HLA in healthy donors. Findings and limits, study-wide: It was 150 to 200 TCR beta chains that were listed as cytomegalovirus-associated. Analyses of presence and absence presupposed an approximately uniform sequencing depth across donors.

V was pared by 5 bases and J by 0 bases, with 13 bases of the junction left unmatched. In germline, CDR1 is MNHEY, CDR2 SMNVEV (reference sequence). This CDR3 has 18 residues. 13 Jbeta primers and 60 Vbeta primers were used for the PCR. This table comes from immunoSEQ multiplex PCR, and its TCRdb copy is limited to in-frame clones, with some not included. The profile covers over 150,000 clones, with less than 85% appearing a single time and 1.3% to 1.5% taken by the ten largest. The sequencing sample was made of PBMCs. The gene calls are TRBV27 and TRBJ2-4, with 7 bases that match TRBD1. The origin of this receptor is a man aged 60-69 years in good health and CMV-seronegative. In nucleotides, the CDR3 is TGTGCCAGCAGTACCCGGGACAGTCAGTTTATAGCCAAAAACATTCAGTACTTC. Amino acid sequence: CASSTRDSQFIAKNIQYF.